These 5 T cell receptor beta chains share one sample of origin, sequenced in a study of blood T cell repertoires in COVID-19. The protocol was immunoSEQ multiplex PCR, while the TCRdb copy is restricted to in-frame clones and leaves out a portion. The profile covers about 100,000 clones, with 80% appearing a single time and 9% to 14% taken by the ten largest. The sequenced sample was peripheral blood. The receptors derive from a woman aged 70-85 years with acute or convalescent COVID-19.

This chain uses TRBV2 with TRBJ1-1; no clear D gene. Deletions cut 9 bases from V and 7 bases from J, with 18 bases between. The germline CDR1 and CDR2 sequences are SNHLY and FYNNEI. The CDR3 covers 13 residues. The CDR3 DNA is TGTGCCAGTCAAGACCGAGGGTACATTGAAGCTTTCTTT. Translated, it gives CASQDRGYIEAFF.

The CDR3 reads CASSQRSGGFEFMNTEAFF. The DNA of the CDR3 is TGCGCCAGCAGCCAACGGAGCGGGGGCTTCGAGTTTATGAACACTGAAGCTTTCTTT. The chain has TRBV4-3 and TRBJ1-1; D perhaps matches TRBD1 (6 bases). This CDR3 region has 19 residues. Germline CDR1 reads LGHNA; CDR2 reads YSLEER. V shed 2 bases and J shed 0 bases, with 22 bases lying between them.

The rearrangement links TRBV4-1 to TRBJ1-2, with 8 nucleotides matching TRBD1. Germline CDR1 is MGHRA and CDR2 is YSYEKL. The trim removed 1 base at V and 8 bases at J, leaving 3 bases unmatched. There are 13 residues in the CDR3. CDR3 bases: TGCGCCAGCAGCCAAGGGACAGGGAAAGGCTACACCTTC. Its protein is CASSQGTGKGYTF.

The DNA of the CDR3 is TGTGCCAGCAGCTTAGGGGCGTCTAGCGGGGGGCAAGAGACCCAGTACTTC. Its protein product is CASSLGASSGGQETQYF. The chain couples TRBV7-9 to TRBJ2-5; 11 nucleotides agree with TRBD2. The germline CDR1 and CDR2 sequences are SEHNR and FQNEAQ (reference sequence). With 1 base clipped from V and 2 bases from J, the junction kept 6 bases outside the gene matches. This CDR3 comprises 17 residues.

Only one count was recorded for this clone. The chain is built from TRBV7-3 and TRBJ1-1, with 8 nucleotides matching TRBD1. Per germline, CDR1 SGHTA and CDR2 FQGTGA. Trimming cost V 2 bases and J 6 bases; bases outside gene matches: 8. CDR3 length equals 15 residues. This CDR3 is CASSLSLGQGSEAFF. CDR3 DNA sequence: TGTGCCAGCAGCTTATCTCTCGGACAGGGCTCTGAAGCTTTCTTT. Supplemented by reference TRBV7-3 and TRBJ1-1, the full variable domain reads GAGVSQTPSNKVTEKGKYVELRCDPISGHTALYWYRQSLGQGPEFLIYFQGTGAADDSGLPNDRFFAVRPEGSVSTLKIQRTERGDSAVYLCASSLSLGQGSEAFFGQGTRLTVV.